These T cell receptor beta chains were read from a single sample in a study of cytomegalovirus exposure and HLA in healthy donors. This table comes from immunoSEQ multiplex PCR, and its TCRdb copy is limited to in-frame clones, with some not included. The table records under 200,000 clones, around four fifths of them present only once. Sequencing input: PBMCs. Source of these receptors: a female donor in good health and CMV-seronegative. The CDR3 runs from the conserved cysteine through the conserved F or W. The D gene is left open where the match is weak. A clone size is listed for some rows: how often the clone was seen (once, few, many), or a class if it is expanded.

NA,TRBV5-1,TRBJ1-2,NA,TGCGCCAGCAGCTCGTTTTCAGACTATGGCTACACCTTC,CASSSFSDYGYTF
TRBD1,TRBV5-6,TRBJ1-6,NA,TGTGCCAGCAGCTTGGGAGGGACAGGCTATAATTCACCCCTCCACTTT,CASSLGGTGYNSPLHF
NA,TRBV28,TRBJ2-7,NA,TGTGCCAGCAGCGATGGGGAACGGGAGAATCGCGAGCAGTACTTC,CASSDGERENREQYF
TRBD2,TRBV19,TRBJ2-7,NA,TGTGCCAGTAGTATGAGGACGGGGGGGCTCTACGAGCAGTACTTC,CASSMRTGGLYEQYF
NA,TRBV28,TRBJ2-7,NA,TGTGCCAGCAGTTTTTTGCGGGACTCCTACGAGCAGTACTTC,CASSFLRDSYEQYF
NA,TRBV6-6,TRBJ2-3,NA,TGTGCCAGCAGCGGGAGCGAGACAGATACGCAGTATTTT,CASSGSETDTQYF
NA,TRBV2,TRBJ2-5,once,TGTGCCAGCCGGGCGGGCGGGGAGACCCAGTACTTC,CASRAGGETQYF
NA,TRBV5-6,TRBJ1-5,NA,TGTGCCAGCAGCTTGGGGGGGGGAGGTAGCAATCAGCCCCAGCATTTT,CASSLGGGGSNQPQHF
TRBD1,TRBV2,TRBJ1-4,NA,TGTGCCAGCAGTGAAGGACAGGGGGCTCGCCGGGGGGAAAAACTGTTTTTT,CASSEGQGARRGEKLFF
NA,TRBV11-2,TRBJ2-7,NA,TGTGCCAGCAGCTTAAGACACTACGAGCAGTACTTC,CASSLRHYEQYF
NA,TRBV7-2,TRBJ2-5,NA,TGTGCCAGCAGCGTGACGGGGGCGGGAGTGGGGGAGACCCAGTACTTC,CASSVTGAGVGETQYF
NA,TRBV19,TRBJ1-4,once,TGTGCCAGTAGTATTCGGGGTGAAAAACTGTTTTTT,CASSIRGEKLFF
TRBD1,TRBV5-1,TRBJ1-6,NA,TGCGCCAGCAGCTTAACAGGGGAGTCGATATATTCACCCCTCCACTTT,CASSLTGESIYSPLHF
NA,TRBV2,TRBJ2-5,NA,TGTGCCAGCCTAGAGCTAGCCCAAGAGACCCAGTACTTC,CASLELAQETQYF
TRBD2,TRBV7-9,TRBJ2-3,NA,TGTGCCAGCAGCGAAATAGCGGGAAGCACAGATACGCAGTATTTT,CASSEIAGSTDTQYF
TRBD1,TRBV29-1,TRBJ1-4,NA,TGCAGCGTTGAAGATCCCTGGGACAGGGAAAGTGAAAAACTGTTTTTT,CSVEDPWDRESEKLFF
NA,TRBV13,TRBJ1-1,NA,TGTGCCAGCAGCTCGCAGATGAACACTGAAGCTTTCTTT,CASSSQMNTEAFF
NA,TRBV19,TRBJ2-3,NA,TGTGCCAGTAGGGGCGAGGATACGCAGTATTTT,CASRGEDTQYF
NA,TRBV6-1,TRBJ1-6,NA,TGTGCCAGCAGTAAAGGACCCGGGGAGAATTCCTATAATTCACCCCTCCACTTT,CASSKGPGENSYNSPLHF
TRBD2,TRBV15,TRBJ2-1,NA,TGTGCCACCATACGGGAGGGCCGCTACAATGAGCAGTTCTTC,CATIREGRYNEQFF
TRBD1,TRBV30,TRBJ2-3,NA,TGTGCCTGGAGGGCGACAGGGGCCCCAGATACGCAGTATTTT,CAWRATGAPDTQYF
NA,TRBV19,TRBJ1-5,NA,TGTGCCAGTATTGGGACAACAAATCAGCCCCAGCATTTT,CASIGTTNQPQHF
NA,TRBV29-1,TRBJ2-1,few,TGCAGCGTCGTGGACTTCTTCAATTACAATGAGCAGTTCTTC,CSVVDFFNYNEQFF
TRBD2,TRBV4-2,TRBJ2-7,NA,TGTGCCAGCAGCCAAGGACTAGCGGGAGGGTACGAGCAGTACTTC,CASSQGLAGGYEQYF
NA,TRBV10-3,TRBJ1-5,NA,TGTGCCATCAGTGAGTCAGGGGGTCCCAATCAGCCCCAGCATTTT,CAISESGGPNQPQHF
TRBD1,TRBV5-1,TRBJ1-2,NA,TGCGCCAGCAGCTCGGGCGGACAGGGGTATGGCTACACCTTC,CASSSGGQGYGYTF
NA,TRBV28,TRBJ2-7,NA,TGTGCCAGCAGACCGCAAGGGGCGCGTTGGGCCTACGAGCAGTACTTC,CASRPQGARWAYEQYF
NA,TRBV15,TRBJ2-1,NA,TGTGCCACCAGCAGAGGGGCAGGGGTAAGCTACAATGAGCAGTTCTTC,CATSRGAGVSYNEQFF
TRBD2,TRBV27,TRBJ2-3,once,TGTGCCAGCAGTTTACCCGTCAGCGGGACTAGCACAGATACGCAGTATTTT,CASSLPVSGTSTDTQYF
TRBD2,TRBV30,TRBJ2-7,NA,TGTGCCTGGAGTGGATTTAGCGGGGGCGTCTACGAGCAGTACTTC,CAWSGFSGGVYEQYF
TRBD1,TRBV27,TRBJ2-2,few,TGTGCCAGCCGCCGGACAGGGGGCATCGGGGAGCTGTTTTTT,CASRRTGGIGELFF
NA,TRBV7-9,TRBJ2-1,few,TGTGCCAGCAGCTCCAGCGGTTCCTACAATGAGCAGTTCTTC,CASSSSGSYNEQFF
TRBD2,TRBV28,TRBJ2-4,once,TGTGCCAGCAGTTTATATTCCGCTAGCGGGAGATTGGACATTCAGTACTTC,CASSLYSASGRLDIQYF